Listed here are 28 T cell receptor beta chains from one sample, sequenced in a study of blood T cell repertoires in COVID-19. Clones were read by immunoSEQ multiplex PCR, and TCRdb kept only the in-frame ones, dropping some. There are over 150,000 clones in the sample; approximately 84% occur only once, and less than 10% lies in the top ten. What was sequenced was peripheral blood. These receptors were collected from a woman aged 60 to 75 with COVID-19, enrolled during active disease.

The chain combines TRBV19 with TRBJ1-5; tentative D call: TRBD1 (5 bases). Germline-derived CDR1 and CDR2 are LNHDA and SQIVND (reference sequence). This CDR3 has 14 residues. The CDR3 sequence: CALGALYSNQPQHF. DNA for the CDR3: TGTGCTCTTGGGGCATTGTATAGCAATCAGCCCCAGCATTTT.

This clone showed up just once. The chain joins TRBV10-1 to TRBJ2-5, with D maybe TRBD1 (6 bases). CDR3 length: 13 residues. CDR1 and CDR2 from the germline V gene are WNHNN and SYGVQD (reference sequence). Deletions cut 3 bases from V and 4 bases from J, with 9 bases between. CDR3 DNA sequence: TGCGCCAGCAGTGATTCAGGGGTAGAGACCCAGTACTTC. Translated: CASSDSGVETQYF.

This clone was seen a single time. This chain links TRBV24-1 with TRBJ1-4; 8 bases agree with TRBD1. Trimming at V came to 5 bases and at J to 6 bases, leaving 7 bases not matched to a gene. Looked up from germline, CDR1 is KGHDR and CDR2 is SFDVKD. This CDR3 has 15 residues. The CDR3: CATSVLQGGYEKLFF. In nucleotides, the CDR3 is TGTGCCACCAGTGTCCTACAGGGGGGATATGAAAAACTGTTTTTT.

The V and J genes are TRBV3-1 (or the pseudogene TRBV3-2) and TRBJ1-4; D perhaps matches TRBD1 (5 bases). Trimming took 3 bases from V and 8 from J, leaving 16 bases between them. This CDR3 is built from 15 residues. The germline gives CDR1 LGHDT, CDR2 YNNKEL (reference sequence). In DNA form, the CDR3 reads TGTGCCAGCAGCCACCAAACACACAGGATGGAAAAACTGTTTTTT. It codes for CASSHQTHRMEKLFF.

V gene TRBV19 combines with J gene TRBJ1-2; 7 nucleotides match TRBD1. This CDR3 has 15 residues. From germline, CDR1 is LNHDA and CDR2 SQIVND (reference sequence). Unmatched junction bases numbered 7, after V lost 6 bases and J lost 0 bases. The chain's CDR3 is CASRLYRGTNYGYTF. In nucleotides, the CDR3 is TGTGCCAGTAGATTATACAGGGGTACTAACTATGGCTACACCTTC.

The chain has TRBV10-3 and TRBJ1-2, with TRBD1 as a possible D gene (6 bases). V was trimmed by 5 bases and J by 0 bases, leaving 10 bases between them. Per the germline V gene, CDR1 is ENHRY and CDR2 is SYGVKD. This CDR3 spans 14 amino acids. CDR3 in amino acids: CAISYGTTNYGYTF. The CDR3 DNA reads as TGTGCCATCAGTTACGGGACAACTAACTATGGCTACACCTTC.

The V gene is TRBV18, the J gene TRBJ1-2; D is ambiguous. The V end was cut by 4 bases, the J end by 5 bases, with 14 bases between. From germline, CDR1 is KGHSH and CDR2 LQKENI. The CDR3 runs to 14 residues. The CDR3 reads CASSLQTTQYGYTF. Written as DNA, the CDR3 is TGTGCCAGCTCACTACAGACCACCCAGTATGGCTACACCTTC.

This clone was detected a few times. The DNA of the CDR3 is TGTGCCAGCAGTCCGACCCGGGGAAACACTGAAGCTTTCTTT. It translates to CASSPTRGNTEAFF. This chain uses TRBV7-8 with TRBJ1-1; D is ambiguous. This CDR3 has 14 amino acids. Trimming stripped 6 bases from V and 2 bases from J, with 13 bases between. Germline lookup yields CDR1 SGHVS and CDR2 FQNEAQ.

The V and J genes are TRBV27 and TRBJ2-1, with D tentatively TRBD2 (6 bases). The germline V and J ends were trimmed by 3 bases and 8 bases, with 20 bases remaining between them. CDR3 length: 16 residues. Germline assignment: CDR1 MNHEY and CDR2 SMNVEV (reference sequence). Here the CDR3 reads CASSFLTGVVRDEQFF. The CDR3 coding sequence is TGTGCCAGCAGTTTTCTGACGGGAGTGGTAAGGGATGAGCAGTTCTTC.

This chain connects TRBV10-3 to TRBJ2-7; tentative D call: TRBD1 (6 bases). The CDR3 has 13 amino acids. Trimming took 10 bases from V and 4 from J, leaving 17 bases between them. Germline V CDR1 and CDR2: ENHRY, SYGVKD. The DNA of the CDR3 is TGTGCCACCAGCCGGCAGGGGAGTTACGAGCAGTACTTC. It is translated as CATSRQGSYEQYF.

The chain recombines TRBV4-1 with TRBJ2-7, with unresolved D. Trimming removed 0 bases at V and 7 bases at J, with 16 bases between. The CDR3 sequence is 15 residues long. Germline loops: CDR1 MGHRA, CDR2 YSYEKL. The CDR3: CASSQDPSPLWEQYV. CDR3 bases: TGCGCCAGCAGCCAAGATCCGAGCCCTCTTTGGGAGCAGTACGTC.

The chain combines TRBV29-1 with TRBJ2-1; perhaps TRBD1 as D (5 bases). V was cut by 3 bases and J by 5 bases, with 8 bases left in between. Germline lookup yields CDR1 SQVTM and CDR2 ANQGSEA. CDR3 size: 12 residues. CDR3 sequence (DNA): TGCAGCGTTGATACAGGCAACAATGAGCAGTTCTTC. It yields the protein CSVDTGNNEQFF.

This CDR3 reads CASNDEGHPYNEQFF. The DNA for the CDR3 is TGTGCCAGCAACGACGAGGGTCATCCCTACAATGAGCAGTTCTTC. The chain carries TRBV6-6 and TRBJ2-1, with D tentatively TRBD2 (5 bases). This CDR3 comprises 15 residues. CDR1 and CDR2 from the germline V gene are MNHNY and SVGAGI (reference sequence). Trimming stripped 7 bases from V and 2 bases from J, with 15 bases between.

This chain links TRBV11-3 with TRBJ2-2; 11 bases align to TRBD2. Germline values: CDR1 SGHNT, CDR2 YENEEA. This CDR3 is built from 16 residues. Trimming at V came to 3 bases and at J to 6 bases, leaving 6 bases not matched to a gene. In DNA, the CDR3 is TGTGCCAGCAGCTTTGTCCTAGCGGGAGGTGCCGGGGAGCTGTTTTTT. Translation gives CASSFVLAGGAGELFF.

V and J are TRBV6-5 and TRBJ1-1; possibly TRBD1 for D (5 bases). There are 14 residues in the CDR3. V was pared by 3 bases and J by 4 bases, with 12 bases between. From germline, CDR1 is MNHEY and CDR2 SVGAGI. CDR3 in DNA: TGTGCCAGCAGTTATCCGGGGGGGAGCACTGAAGCTTTCTTT. This sequence encodes CASSYPGGSTEAFF.

This clone was observed a single time. The V and J genes are TRBV18 and TRBJ1-1; 8 nucleotides align to TRBD1. Germline CDR1 KGHSH, CDR2 LQKENI. The V segment lost 4 bases and the J segment 5 bases; nucleotides outside the gene matches: 6. This CDR3 comprises 14 residues. Here the CDR3 reads CASSLQGAGTEAFF. Here the CDR3 DNA reads TGTGCCAGCTCACTCCAGGGGGCTGGGACTGAAGCTTTCTTT.

As to this clone: At one end the junction does not follow the germline gene, possibly because of a read error. CDR3 sequence: CASSQTVLGSPLHF. DNA for the CDR3: TGTGCTAGCAGCCAGACGGTTCTCGGGTCACCCCTCCACTTT. The chain employs TRBV7-7 and TRBJ1-6; D unresolved. The CDR3 has 14 amino acids. CDR1 and CDR2 (germline): SSHAT, FNYEAQ (reference sequence).

The chain employs TRBV25-1 and TRBJ1-2, with TRBD1 matching over 7 bases. CDR1 is MGHDK and CDR2 is SYGVNS in the germline V gene. Unmatched junction bases numbered 9, after V lost 7 bases and J lost 7 bases. The CDR3 extends over 13 amino acids. CDR3 in amino acids: CASTPTGIGGYTF. CDR3 sequence (DNA): TGTGCCAGCACCCCGACAGGGATTGGTGGCTACACCTTC.

The chain couples TRBV19 to TRBJ1-2; no definite D call. Germline-derived CDR1 and CDR2 are LNHDA and SQIVND (reference sequence). This CDR3 spans 15 amino acids. Trimming cost V 5 bases and J 0 bases, with 13 bases left between them. The CDR3, as DNA: TGTGCCAGTAGTTTAGGATCGGTTTCTAACTATGGCTACACCTTC. This translates into CASSLGSVSNYGYTF.

The chain employs TRBV3-1 (or the pseudogene TRBV3-2) and TRBJ2-7; possible D gene TRBD1, 5 bases. V was trimmed by 1 base and J by 1 base, leaving 11 bases between them. The length of the CDR3 is 15 residues. CDR1 and CDR2 from the germline V gene are LGHDT and YNNKEL (reference sequence). The CDR3, as DNA: TGTGCCAGCAGCCAAGCAGGGTATCGGTCCTACGAGCAGTACTTC. Protein sequence: CASSQAGYRSYEQYF.

J is TRBJ1-6 and V is TRBV9; D is possibly TRBD1 (5 bases). The length of the CDR3 is 15 residues. V was pared by 0 bases and J by 8 bases, with 12 bases between. Germline V gene sequence: CDR1 SGDLS, CDR2 YYNGEE. The CDR3 sequence is CASSVGSGAYSPLHF. DNA for the CDR3: TGTGCCAGCAGCGTAGGGAGCGGGGCATATTCACCCCTCCACTTT.

This chain uses TRBV19 with TRBJ1-1; TRBD1 might be the D (5 bases). Germline CDR1 LNHDA, CDR2 SQIVND (reference sequence). Trimming took 4 bases from V and 8 from J, leaving 14 bases between them. There are 13 residues in the CDR3. The CDR3 region is CASSNAGRTEAFF. DNA of the CDR3: TGTGCCAGTAGTAATGCAGGAAGGACAGAAGCTTTCTTT.

The chain carries TRBV11-2 and TRBJ1-5; TRBD1 agrees at 7 bases. This CDR3 has 15 amino acids. V lost 0 bases to trimming and J lost 4 bases; unmatched junction nucleotides: 3. Germline V gives CDR1 SGHAT, CDR2 FQNNGV. In DNA form, the CDR3 reads TGTGCCAGCAGCTTAGAGACAGGGAGTAATCAGCCCCAGCATTTT. Protein sequence: CASSLETGSNQPQHF.

The chain has TRBV3-1 (or the pseudogene TRBV3-2) and TRBJ2-1; TRBD2 is a possible D gene (5 bases). The CDR3 spans 13 residues. Trimming pared 4 bases from V and 9 bases from J, leaving 13 bases between. In germline, CDR1 is LGHDT, CDR2 YNNKEL (reference sequence). The CDR3 protein is CASSLQAAGEQFF. The CDR3 region has the DNA TGTGCCAGCAGCCTCCAAGCGGCTGGTGAGCAGTTCTTC.

The sample holds one count of this clone. This sequence joins TRBV19 and TRBJ2-1, with TRBD2 as a possible D gene (6 bases). This CDR3 region has 16 residues. V lost 2 bases, J lost 1 base, and 12 bases lay in between. Germline CDR1 and CDR2: LNHDA and SQIVND (reference sequence). The CDR3 DNA reads as TGTGCCAGTAGTATAAGGAGGAGGGCTTCCTACAATGAGCAGTTCTTC. Residues: CASSIRRRASYNEQFF.

The chain couples TRBV5-4 to TRBJ1-4, with D perhaps TRBD1 (5 bases). The germline CDR1 and CDR2 sequences are SGHNT and YYREEE (reference sequence). Trimming took 3 bases from V and 1 from J, leaving 16 bases between them. The CDR3 covers 17 residues. CDR3 sequence (DNA): TGTGCCAGCAGCTCAAGACAGCCGTTCGGAACTAATGAAAAACTGTTTTTT. The encoded protein is CASSSRQPFGTNEKLFF.

J is TRBJ1-1 and V is TRBV10-1; D perhaps matches TRBD1 (5 bases). The CDR3 totals 13 residues. Germline CDR1 WNHNN, CDR2 SYGVQD (reference sequence). Trimming cost V 6 bases and J 4 bases, with 12 bases left between them. The CDR3 region has the DNA TGCGCCAGCAGCCAGGGTGGTTCCACTGAAGCTTTCTTT. This sequence encodes CASSQGGSTEAFF.

The J gene is TRBJ2-5, the V gene TRBV19; 7 positions agree with TRBD1. There are 15 residues in the CDR3. Per the germline V gene, CDR1 is LNHDA and CDR2 is SQIVND (reference sequence). V lost 4 bases and J lost 5; bases outside the gene matches: 10. In nucleotides, the CDR3 is TGTGCCAGTAGTAGGGCCGGGGACAGAACCGAGACCCAGTACTTC. Translating it yields CASSRAGDRTETQYF.